This TCR beta chain emerged from a study of blood T cell repertoires in COVID-19. Study summary: Sites in the United States, Italy and Spain provided acute and convalescent COVID-19 samples. PBMCs, B-cell-depleted T cells, or T cells were the source of the cDNA or gDNA that made up the material.

In the original workflow: Using reference gene primer amplification, nucleated cell counts were estimated. Data came from immunoSEQ multiplex PCR; TCRdb stores just in-frame clones and leaves some out. Clone size and V and J calls were adopted from that table, with D and trimming inferred from the DNA. The sample yields more than 100,000 clones, about 80% seen once. The CDR3 extends over 13 amino acids. The V and J ends lost 8 bases and 3 bases, in that order; junction bases with no gene match: 6. The chain employs TRBV12-3 or TRBV12-4 and TRBJ2-7, with 8 bases that match TRBD2. This receptor was obtained from a man aged 60 to 75 with active or convalescent COVID-19. Sequencing was carried out using peripheral blood. CDR3: CASGPGLGYEQYF. The DNA of the CDR3 is TGTGCCAGCGGACCGGGACTAGGCTACGAGCAGTACTTC.